The rows below give T cell receptor beta chains drawn from one sample of a study of shared T cell receptors in the human thymus. Some clones are missing from TCRdb's copy, which holds only in-frame ones; the method was immunoSEQ multiplex PCR. This sample carries about 610,000 clones, more than 75% of them seen once, and the ten largest clones take approximately 0.01%. These same data were also listed under a study on human thymus T cells.

Input material: thymocytes. These receptors all stem from a boy under two years old with a congenital heart defect. Both conserved end residues are part of each CDR3. D genes are given only for firm matches. Clone size is stated in some rows and not others, as once, few, many or a class when expanded.

clone size	D gene	V gene	J gene	CDR3 DNA	CDR3 protein
-	TRBD2	TRBV6-4	TRBJ2-1	TGTGCCAGCAGTGAATGGGAGGGCCGCTACAATGAGCAGTTCTTC	CASSEWEGRYNEQFF
-	TRBD2	TRBV5-4	TRBJ2-7	TGTGCCAGCAGCCCAAACGGGGGGTCCCCCTACGAGCAGTACTTC	CASSPNGGSPYEQYF
-	TRBD2	TRBV30	TRBJ2-7	TGTGCCTGGAGTCCAAGTAAGGAGGGGGAGACTAGCGGGTACGAGCAGTACTTC	CAWSPSKEGETSGYEQYF
-	-	TRBV4-3	TRBJ2-3	TGCGCCAGCAGCCAAGATGGTGGAAAGCGGTACACAGATACGCAGTATTTT	CASSQDGGKRYTDTQYF
once	TRBD1	TRBV6-1	TRBJ2-2	TGTGCCAGCAGTCCCCCCGGGACAGGGGGCGGGGAGCTGTTTTTT	CASSPPGTGGGELFF
-	TRBD1	TRBV7-2	TRBJ2-7	TGTGCCAGCAGCTTAGGCCGGGACAGGGCCTACGAGCAGTACTTC	CASSLGRDRAYEQYF
-	-	TRBV9	TRBJ1-2	TGTGCCAGCAGCGTAGGAAGGGGAGGGCGTAGGTTCGATGGCTACACCTTC	CASSVGRGGRRFDGYTF
-	-	TRBV19	TRBJ1-1	TGTGCCAGTAGTCAAACAGTGAACACTGAAGCTTTCTTT	CASSQTVNTEAFF
-	-	TRBV7-2	TRBJ1-5	TGTGCCAGCAGCCCGGGACACTTGCCTTGGAGCAATCAGCCCCAGCATTTT	CASSPGHLPWSNQPQHF
-	TRBD2	TRBV7-6	TRBJ2-7	TGTGCCAGCAGCTTGGGGCCACCCCGACTAGCGGAGAACTACGAGCAGTACTTC	CASSLGPPRLAENYEQYF
-	-	TRBV2	TRBJ2-1	TGTGCCAGCAGTGAAAACCCAGACTCATACAATGAGCAGTTCTTC	CASSENPDSYNEQFF
-	TRBD2	TRBV27	TRBJ2-4	TGTGCCAGCAGTTTCACCGGGACTAGCGGGAGGATGGCCAAAAACATTCAGTACTTC	CASSFTGTSGRMAKNIQYF
-	TRBD2	TRBV29-1	TRBJ2-7	TGCAGCGTTGTCCCTGCGGCGGGGGGTCCTCCCGGCGAGCAGTACTTC	CSVVPAAGGPPGEQYF
few	-	TRBV19	TRBJ2-7	TGTGCCAGTAGTATCTCCCCGGGACAACCGACCTACGAGCAGTACTTC	CASSISPGQPTYEQYF
-	-	TRBV4-3	TRBJ2-2	TGCGCCAGCAGCCAAGGCTCCCCGGGCGATGGGAGCCCCACGAGCGGGGAGCTGTTTTTT	CASSQGSPGDGSPTSGELFF
-	-	TRBV9	TRBJ1-2	TGTGCCAGCAGCGTATATTCTGGACCAGGGTATAGGAGTGGCTACACCTTC	CASSVYSGPGYRSGYTF
once	TRBD1	TRBV12-5	TRBJ2-7	TGTGCTAGTGGTTTGACCACCTTGGGACAGGGTAGGGGTTACCAGTACGAGCAGTACTTC	CASGLTTLGQGRGYQYEQYF
once	TRBD1	TRBV28	TRBJ2-4	TGTGCCAGCAGAAGACAGGGACGAAACATTCAGTACTTC	CASRRQGRNIQYF
-	-	TRBV11-1	TRBJ2-3	TGTGCCAGCAGCCCCCGGGGAGTCCTTAGCACAGATACGCAGTATTTT	CASSPRGVLSTDTQYF
-	TRBD2	TRBV6-4	TRBJ2-7	TGTGCCAGCAGTGGGGAGCGGCTAGCGGGGTTTGAACTACTACTTCCCGAGCAGTACTTC	CASSGERLAGFELLLPEQYF
-	TRBD2	TRBV6-9	TRBJ2-5	TGTGCCAGCAGTTCACTCATCGGGAGGCAGACACCTGTGTACCAAGAGACCCAGTACTTC	CASSSLIGRQTPVYQETQYF
-	-	TRBV5-4	TRBJ1-2	TGTGCCAGCAGCTTGGCCGGGGGTGGGAAGAATAGCTACACCTTC	CASSLAGGGKNSYTF
-	-	TRBV7-8	TRBJ2-1	TGTGCCAGCGGCTGGGGAGACGAGCAGTTCTTC	CASGWGDEQFF
-	TRBD1	TRBV5-6	TRBJ2-3	TGTGCCACCAACTCGGGACAGAGCACAGATACGCAGTATTTT	CATNSGQSTDTQYF
once	-	TRBV9	TRBJ1-1	TGTGCCAGCAGCGTAGTAGGGGAGGACACTGAAGCTTTCTTT	CASSVVGEDTEAFF
-	-	TRBV10-3	TRBJ1-2	TGTGCCACCCGGGGGGTGAGAGGCTACACCTTC	CATRGVRGYTF
-	TRBD2	TRBV10-3	TRBJ2-7	TGTGCCATCAGTGAGTCGAAGCGGGAGGTCCACGAGCAGTACTTC	CAISESKREVHEQYF
-	-	TRBV4-2	TRBJ2-4	TGTGCCAGCAGCCAAGATGTAGGACTCCGGAACATTCAGTACTTC	CASSQDVGLRNIQYF
-	-	TRBV27	TRBJ1-2	TGTGCCAGCAGTAATCCCGGGAGCTATGGCTACACCTTC	CASSNPGSYGYTF
-	-	TRBV7-8	TRBJ2-2	TGTGCCAGCAGCCCCCGTAGAGTAGGGGGTGCCGGGGAGCTGTTTTTT	CASSPRRVGGAGELFF
-	-	TRBV9	TRBJ1-1	TGTGCCAGCAGCGTAGGGTCGGGAACCCCCACTGAAGCTTTCTTT	CASSVGSGTPTEAFF
-	TRBD1	TRBV30	TRBJ2-5	TGTGCCTGGGTCCCTCCCACAGGGGGCGCCGAGACCCAGTACTTC	CAWVPPTGGAETQYF
-	TRBD1	TRBV27	TRBJ2-7	TGTGCCAGCAGTTTATCAGGACAGGGGGTGTACGAGCAGTACTTC	CASSLSGQGVYEQYF
-	TRBD2	TRBV6-5	TRBJ2-5	TGTGCCAGCAAACGCGGGAGTGGCCAAGAGACCCAGTACTTC	CASKRGSGQETQYF
-	TRBD2	TRBV12-5	TRBJ2-3	TGTGCTAGTGGTTTGCCCCCCCCCAGCGGGAGGGCCACAGATACGCAGTATTTT	CASGLPPPSGRATDTQYF
-	-	TRBV5-1	TRBJ1-5	TGCGCCAGCAGCAATGAAGGGGATCAGCCCCAGCATTTT	CASSNEGDQPQHF
-	TRBD2	TRBV7-2	TRBJ2-1	TGTGCCAGCAGCCCAAGACTTAAGCGGGAGAGAAATGAGCAGTTCTTC	CASSPRLKRERNEQFF
-	TRBD1	TRBV30	TRBJ1-1	TGTGCCTGGACCGCGACAGGGAATGCTTTCTTT	CAWTATGNAFF
-	-	TRBV7-8	TRBJ1-2	TGTGCCAGCAGCTTAGCACCAGGGGACAACTATGGCTACACCTTC	CASSLAPGDNYGYTF
-	TRBD1	TRBV6-5	TRBJ2-3	TGTGCCAGCAGTTATACGCTAGACAGGGGAACAGATACGCAGTATTTT	CASSYTLDRGTDTQYF
-	TRBD2	TRBV19	TRBJ2-1	TGTGCCAGTAGGGGTCTGGGGCGGGAGGGCCGGGGGGAGCAGTTCTTC	CASRGLGREGRGEQFF
-	TRBD1	TRBV2	TRBJ2-7	TGTGCCAGCAGTGATCAGGGGGCGGAGGACTACGAGCAGTACTTC	CASSDQGAEDYEQYF
once	-	TRBV4-3	TRBJ2-2	TGCGCCAGCAGCTCTACCCACCACCTACGGAGCCTTACCGGGGAGCTGTTTTTT	CASSSTHHLRSLTGELFF
-	-	TRBV27	TRBJ2-1	TGTGCCAGCAGTTTAAAGGCGGGCCCCTACAATGAGCAGTTCTTC	CASSLKAGPYNEQFF
-	TRBD1	TRBV5-1	TRBJ1-1	TGCGCCAGCAGCTTGTGGGGGGACAGAGGAACTGAAGCTTTCTTT	CASSLWGDRGTEAFF
-	-	TRBV28	TRBJ2-6	TGTGCCAGCAGTTACGTGTTTTCCTGGGGGCACCGATCCGGGGCCAACGTCCTGACTTTC	CASSYVFSWGHRSGANVLTF
-	TRBD1	TRBV27	TRBJ2-7	TGTGCCAGCAGTTCCGGGACAGTTTACGAGCAGTACTTC	CASSSGTVYEQYF
-	TRBD1	TRBV29-1	TRBJ2-5	TGCAGCGTTGTAATCGGGACAGGGGGCCTCGAGACCCAGTACTTC	CSVVIGTGGLETQYF
few	-	TRBV7-6	TRBJ1-3	TGTGCCAGCAGCACCCCTACAGCGGTTCGAGGAAACACCATATATTTT	CASSTPTAVRGNTIYF